These 23 T cell receptor beta chains came from one sample sequenced in a study of control samples from healthy donors and cancer patients. Data came from immunoSEQ multiplex PCR; TCRdb stores just in-frame clones and leaves some out. The repertoire holds 63,000 or so clones, 75% to 90% seen once, with approximately 30% in the top ten. The source material was blood. Receptors were obtained from a man in his fifties or sixties in good health.

The J gene is TRBJ1-1, the V gene TRBV5-1; TRBD1 aligns across 8 bases. The CDR3 covers 16 residues. Germline lookup yields CDR1 SGHRS and CDR2 YFSETQ. With 2 bases clipped from V and 3 bases from J, the junction kept 9 bases outside the gene matches. The CDR3: CASSLGQGSMDTEAFF. The CDR3 DNA is TGCGCCAGCAGCTTAGGACAGGGTAGTATGGACACTGAAGCTTTCTTT.

The V gene is TRBV7-3, the J gene TRBJ2-2, with TRBD1 matching over 8 bases. This CDR3 spans 15 amino acids. CDR1 is SGHTA, CDR2 FQGTGA, per germline. The V gene end was trimmed by 0 bases and the J gene end by 6 bases; junction bases not matched to a gene: 3. This chain's CDR3 is CASSLTQGASGELFF. CDR3 coding DNA: TGTGCCAGCAGCTTAACGCAGGGGGCGTCCGGGGAGCTGTTTTTT.

CDR3 coding DNA: TGCAGCGTTGAAGATCTTGGTGCGGGTTCCTTGTCTGGAAACACCATATATTTT. Translation gives CSVEDLGAGSLSGNTIYF. This sequence joins TRBV29-1 and TRBJ1-3; no definite D call. CDR1 SQVTM and CDR2 ANQGSEA come from the germline V gene. The V gene lost 0 bases and the J gene lost 1 base, with 19 bases spanning the gap. The CDR3 loop spans 18 amino acids. Looking up the rest from reference TRBV29-1 and TRBJ1-3 gives the full variable domain: SAVISQKPSRDICQRGTSLTIQCQVDSQVTMMFWYRQQPGQSLTLIATANQGSEATYESGFVIDKFPISRPNLTFSTLTVSNMSPEDSSIYLCSVEDLGAGSLSGNTIYFGEGSWLTVV.

V and J are TRBV5-1 and TRBJ1-2, with 10 positions matching TRBD1. Germline V gene data show CDR1 as SGHRS and CDR2 as YFSETQ. The CDR3 length is 14 residues. With 5 bases clipped from V and 4 bases from J, the junction kept 5 bases outside the gene matches. CDR3 in amino acids: CASRPGQGGYGYTF. The CDR3 DNA sequence: TGCGCCAGCAGACCTGGACAGGGGGGCTATGGCTACACCTTC.

The rearrangement joins TRBV7-3 to TRBJ2-7; D is perhaps TRBD1 or TRBD2 (5 bases each). V lost 6 bases, J lost 2 bases, and 17 bases lay in between. Per germline, CDR1 SGHTA and CDR2 FQGTGA. CDR3 length equals 15 residues. Here the CDR3 reads CASSPTSGPTYEQYF. In DNA, the CDR3 is TGTGCCAGCAGTCCCACTTCGGGACCCACCTACGAGCAGTACTTC.

This clone occurred a few times. The V gene is TRBV2, the J gene TRBJ1-1; a possible D gene is TRBD1 (5 bases). The length of the CDR3 is 14 residues. Trimming cost V 6 bases and J 3 bases, with 14 bases left between them. Per germline, CDR1 SNHLY and CDR2 FYNNEI. CDR3 coding DNA: TGTGCCAGCAGGGACCCGACGACAGACACTGAAGCTTTCTTT. Protein sequence: CASRDPTTDTEAFF.

This chain connects TRBV7-9 to TRBJ2-7, with TRBD2 identical over 12 bases. V dropped 1 base and J dropped 1; count of bases not matched to a gene: 5. The germline gives CDR1 SEHNR, CDR2 FQNEAQ (reference sequence). The CDR3 runs 17 residues. CDR3 nucleotides: TGTGCCAGCAGCTTAGGTCCCCTAGCGGGGGGGTCCTACGAGCAGTACTTC. Translating gives CASSLGPLAGGSYEQYF.

This sequence joins TRBV5-6 and TRBJ1-1; 10 bases match TRBD1. The V gene's germline CDR1 is SGHDT and CDR2 YYEEEE. V lost 4 bases to trimming and J lost 4 bases; unmatched junction nucleotides: 1. CDR3 length: 13 amino acids. The CDR3 DNA reads TGTGCCAGCAGCCGGGACAGGGGCACTGAAGCTTTCTTT. As protein: CASSRDRGTEAFF.

This chain connects TRBV5-6 to TRBJ2-3; no definite D call. The ends were cut back, 0 bases at V and 2 bases at J, with 7 bases in the middle. This CDR3 contains 14 residues. Germline V gives CDR1 SGHDT, CDR2 YYEEEE. The CDR3 spells CASSLAWTTDTQYF. In DNA form, the CDR3 reads TGTGCCAGCAGCTTGGCGTGGACCACAGATACGCAGTATTTT.

This chain links TRBV27 with TRBJ2-1; TRBD1 agrees at 9 bases. The CDR3 is made up of 15 amino acids. CDR1 and CDR2 (germline): MNHEY, SMNVEV (reference sequence). Germline trimming cut 5 bases from V and 2 bases from J; bases unmatched to any gene: 4. CDR3 nucleotides: TGTGCCAGCAGTCCTACAGGGGGCACCTACAATGAGCAGTTCTTC. Translation: CASSPTGGTYNEQFF.

V usage is TRBV5-1 and J usage is TRBJ1-2; D gene uncertain. Trimming stripped 4 bases from V and 2 bases from J, with 9 bases between. This CDR3 comprises 13 residues. CDR1 is SGHRS and CDR2 is YFSETQ in the germline V gene. The DNA for the CDR3 is TGCGCCAGCAGCCCTGGAGGGAACTATGGCTACACCTTC. This gives the protein CASSPGGNYGYTF. Drawing the rest from reference TRBV5-1 and TRBJ1-2, the complete variable domain is KAGVTQTPRYLIKTRGQQVTLSCSPISGHRSVSWYQQTPGQGLQFLFEYFSETQRNKGNFPGRFSGRQFSNSRSEMNVSTLELGDSALYLCASSPGGNYGYTFGSGTRLTVV.

This clone was counted between two and nine times. This chain links TRBV12-5 with TRBJ1-1, with 8 bases aligning to TRBD1. V shed 5 bases and J 0 bases; nucleotides not matched to a gene: 20. CDR1 LGHNT and CDR2 FRNRAP come from the germline V gene. The CDR3 spans 20 residues. The CDR3 region is CASGQLPSTGGGKVNTEAFF. The DNA of the CDR3 is TGTGCTAGTGGTCAGCTGCCTTCCACAGGGGGGGGAAAGGTGAACACTGAAGCTTTCTTT.

The count of this clone is one. The genes are TRBV7-9 and TRBJ1-3, with TRBD1 matching 8 bases. Germline trimming cut 6 bases from V and 0 bases from J; bases unmatched to any gene: 7. Germline V gene lookup returns CDR1 SEHNR and CDR2 FQNEAQ (reference sequence). The CDR3 runs to 16 residues. CDR3 sequence (DNA): TGTGCCAGCAGTCACAGGGGGATGAGCTCTGGAAACACCATATATTTT. This encodes CASSHRGMSSGNTIYF.

The chain couples TRBV12-3 or TRBV12-4 to TRBJ2-7; D gene ambiguous. Trimming took off 5 bases at V and 3 bases at J, with 11 bases between the two ends. The CDR3 sequence is 13 residues long. The CDR3 DNA reads as TGTGCCAGCAGTACGCGGACGATCTACGAGCAGTACTTC. Protein: CASSTRTIYEQYF.

The rearrangement links TRBV19 to TRBJ2-3; 9 nucleotides align to TRBD1. V was clipped by 1 base and J by 0 bases; unmatched bases: 2. The CDR3 consists of 16 residues. CDR1 is LNHDA, CDR2 SQIVND, per germline (reference sequence). The CDR3 DNA reads TGTGCCAGTAGTATAGTGGGGACAGGGAGCACAGATACGCAGTATTTT. The encoded protein is CASSIVGTGSTDTQYF.

The rearrangement uses TRBV27 and TRBJ1-2; a possible D gene is TRBD1 (6 bases). CDR1 is MNHEY and CDR2 is SMNVEV in the germline V gene (reference sequence). CDR3 length equals 14 residues. V gave up 5 bases and J gave up 4 bases, with 14 bases separating them. CDR3 DNA: TGTGCCAGCAGTCCCCGGACAGAATTCTATGGCTACACCTTC. The encoded protein is CASSPRTEFYGYTF.

CDR3 amino acids: CASSLEGTSGRNEQFF. The CDR3, as DNA: TGTGCCAGCAGCTTAGAAGGGACTAGCGGGCGCAATGAGCAGTTCTTC. The rearrangement uses TRBV7-3 and TRBJ2-1; 12 nucleotides agree with TRBD2. Germline lookup yields CDR1 SGHTA and CDR2 FQGTGA. V shed 2 bases and J 6 bases; nucleotides not matched to a gene: 5. The length of the CDR3 is 16 residues.

The V and J genes are TRBV10-1 and TRBJ2-5; D is ambiguous. This CDR3 has 12 amino acids. Germline V gives CDR1 WNHNN, CDR2 SYGVQD (reference sequence). Between the trimmed V and J ends, which lost 0 bases and 4 bases, there was a span of 3 bases. The CDR3 is CASSESTETQYF. As DNA, the CDR3 is TGCGCCAGCAGTGAGTCGACAGAGACCCAGTACTTC.

The V call is TRBV3-1 (or the pseudogene TRBV3-2), the J call TRBJ1-2, with D perhaps matching TRBD1 (5 bases). The V gene lost 8 bases and the J gene lost 0 bases, with 13 bases spanning the gap. The germline gives CDR1 LGHDT, CDR2 YNNKEL (reference sequence). This CDR3 region has 14 residues. CDR3 nucleotides: TGTGCCAGCCGCTCCGGGGGTACTAACTATGGCTACACCTTC. Translating gives CASRSGGTNYGYTF.

This clone turned up a few times. This chain joins TRBV6-5 and TRBJ1-1; 8 nucleotides align to TRBD1. The CDR3 runs 15 residues. CDR1 is MNHEY, CDR2 SVGAGI, per germline. After removal of 2 bases from V and 9 bases from J, the junction contained 11 bases not matched to a gene. The CDR3 nucleotides read TGTGCCAGCAGTTACCAACCGGGGACAGGAGGGAAAGCTTTCTTT. Its translation is CASSYQPGTGGKAFF.

The chain recombines TRBV21-1 with TRBJ1-2. TRBV21-1 is designated a pseudogene. The CDR3 is made up of 19 amino acids. The DNA for the CDR3 is TGTGCCAGCAGCAAAAGGGATTACAAGGCGTCCGACCCTAACTATGGCTACACCTTC. It translates to CASSKRDYKASDPNYGYTF.

The rearrangement uses TRBV12-3 or TRBV12-4 and TRBJ1-1; a weak D match, TRBD1 (5 bases). The V end lost 5 bases, the J end lost 8 bases, and 15 bases lay between the germline ends. The CDR3 extends over 13 amino acids. The CDR3 sequence: CASSPGGGGEAFF. CDR3 DNA sequence: TGTGCCAGCAGTCCCGGGGGGGGAGGAGAAGCTTTCTTT.

The V gene is TRBV3-1 (or the pseudogene TRBV3-2), the J gene TRBJ2-7; TRBD1 matches at 10 bases. Per the germline V gene, CDR1 is LGHDT and CDR2 is YNNKEL (reference sequence). This CDR3 is 15 amino acids long. V dropped 5 bases and J dropped 5; count of bases not matched to a gene: 9. CDR3 coding DNA: TGTGCCAGCAGCTTCCGGACAGGGGGGGGAGACGAGCAGTACTTC. As protein: CASSFRTGGGDEQYF.